The source of this TCR beta chain is a study of blood T cell repertoires in COVID-19. The CDR3 loop spans 16 amino acids. Unmatched junction bases numbered 7, after V lost 1 base and J lost 2 bases. CDR1 is SEHNR and CDR2 is FQNEAQ in the germline V gene (reference sequence). Data came from immunoSEQ multiplex PCR; TCRdb stores just in-frame clones and leaves some out. The table includes roughly 300,000 clones, under 90% detected once. This sequence originates from a woman aged 60-75 years with active or convalescent COVID-19. The chain combines TRBV7-9 with TRBJ1-2; TRBD1 agrees at 7 bases. Sample: peripheral blood. The CDR3 reads CASSLGGWDSNYGYTF. CDR3 nucleotides: TGTGCCAGCAGCTTAGGGGGTTGGGACAGCAACTATGGCTACACCTTC.